This passage covers 17 T cell receptor beta chains from one sample sequenced in a study of blood T cell repertoires in COVID-19. TCRdb's table, derived via immunoSEQ multiplex PCR, lists solely in-frame clones and lacks some. The table includes a few hundred thousand clones, roughly 89% detected once. Sequenced material: peripheral blood. The receptors originated from a man under 40 who had recovered from COVID-19.

The V call is TRBV2, the J call TRBJ2-7, with a possible D match to TRBD1 (6 bases). The V end was cut by 4 bases, the J end by 3 bases, with 19 bases between. Germline CDR1 SNHLY, CDR2 FYNNEI. The CDR3 covers 16 residues. The CDR3 nucleotides read TGTGCCAGCAGTGGGAATAGAGAGACAGGATTCTACGAGCAGTACTTC. Its protein product is CASSGNRETGFYEQYF. Full variable domain (missing parts from reference TRBV2 and TRBJ2-7): EPEVTQTPSHQVTQMGQEVILRCVPISNHLYFYWYRQILGQKVEFLVSFYNNEISEKSEIFDDQFSVERPDGSNFTLKIRSTKLEDSAMYFCASSGNRETGFYEQYFGPGTRLTVT.

The V call is TRBV23-1, the J call TRBJ1-2, with D perhaps TRBD1 (5 bases). TRBV23-1 is assigned to the ORF class and has an uncertain function. This CDR3 spans 13 amino acids. V lost 11 bases to trimming and J lost 8 bases, with 21 bases between them. CDR3 DNA: TGCGCCGCCACTTTGGCAGGGCGGAAGGGCTACACCTTC. Amino acid sequence: CAATLAGRKGYTF.

The rearrangement links TRBV27 to TRBJ2-1, with TRBD1 identical over 11 bases. Germline V lookup: CDR1 MNHEY, CDR2 SMNVEV (reference sequence). The trim removed 6 bases at V and 3 bases at J, leaving 1 base unmatched. The CDR3 sequence is 14 residues long. CDR3: CASRGQGDYNEQFF. CDR3 nucleotides: TGTGCCAGCAGGGGACAGGGGGACTACAATGAGCAGTTCTTC.

This sequence joins TRBV5-6 and TRBJ2-1; D remains unclear. The CDR3 loop spans 14 amino acids. Trimming removed 8 bases at V and 3 bases at J, with 15 bases between. Germline CDR1 reads SGHDT; CDR2 reads YYEEEE. The CDR3 nucleotides are TGTGCCAGTATGATCCACTCCTACTACAATGAGCAGTTCTTC. Amino acids: CASMIHSYYNEQFF.

V gene TRBV3-1 (or the pseudogene TRBV3-2) combines with J gene TRBJ2-5, with D uncertain. Germline V lookup: CDR1 LGHDT, CDR2 YNNKEL (reference sequence). There are 13 residues in the CDR3. V lost 0 bases and J lost 1, with 3 bases in between. CDR3 loop: CASSQESQETQYF. The CDR3 DNA reads as TGTGCCAGCAGCCAAGAGAGCCAAGAGACCCAGTACTTC.

The sample holds a few counts of this clone. The chain couples TRBV27 to TRBJ2-7; possible D gene TRBD1, 6 bases. Looked up from germline, CDR1 is MNHEY and CDR2 is SMNVEV (reference sequence). The CDR3 spans 13 residues. V was pared by 5 bases and J by 1 base, with 9 bases between. As DNA, the CDR3 is TGTGCCAGCAGTCCGGGACATTCCTACGAGCAGTACTTC. Translated: CASSPGHSYEQYF.

The genes are TRBV11-3 and TRBJ1-2; the D is unclear. CDR3 size: 12 residues. Germline values: CDR1 SGHNT, CDR2 YENEEA. With 0 bases removed from V and 5 bases from J, the gap between germline ends came to 4 bases. The CDR3 loop reads CASSLDGYGYTF. CDR3 DNA sequence: TGTGCCAGCAGCTTAGACGGTTATGGCTACACCTTC.

CDR3 sequence reads: CASSQEGRETQYF. CDR3 bases: TGTGCCAGCAGCCAAGAGGGGCGAGAGACCCAGTACTTC. The chain is built from TRBV4-2 and TRBJ2-5, with D possibly TRBD1 on 5 matching bases. Germline V CDR1 and CDR2: LGHNA, YNFKEQ. The CDR3 covers 13 residues. Trimming pared 0 bases from V and 4 bases from J, leaving 6 bases between.

This clone was seen once. V gene TRBV7-9 combines with J gene TRBJ1-6, with 7 bases that match TRBD1. Per the germline V gene, CDR1 is SEHNR and CDR2 is FQNEAQ (reference sequence). The CDR3 contains 15 residues. The V segment lost 5 bases and the J segment 8 bases; nucleotides outside the gene matches: 9. The CDR3 DNA reads TGTGCCAGCAGCCTGGGGGACAGAAATGATTCACCCCTCCACTTT. It specifies CASSLGDRNDSPLHF. Looking up the rest from reference TRBV7-9 and TRBJ1-6 gives the full variable domain: DTGVSQNPRHKITKRGQNVTFRCDPISEHNRLYWYRQTLGQGPEFLTYFQNEAQLEKSRLLSDRFSAERPKGSFSTLEIQRTEQGDSAMYLCASSLGDRNDSPLHFGNGTRLTVT.

The chain employs TRBV2 and TRBJ1-1; D call uncertain. Between the trimmed V and J ends, which lost 3 bases and 0 bases, there was a span of 11 bases. Germline lookup yields CDR1 SNHLY and CDR2 FYNNEI. The CDR3 sequence is 15 residues long. The CDR3 region has the DNA TGTGCCAGCAGTGAGACTTCCAACCTGAACACTGAAGCTTTCTTT. This encodes CASSETSNLNTEAFF.

The gene calls are TRBV27 and TRBJ1-1, with 8 bases matching TRBD1. J gave up 2 bases and V 5 bases, and 7 bases lay outside the gene matches. Germline V gene lookup returns CDR1 MNHEY and CDR2 SMNVEV (reference sequence). The CDR3 has 15 residues. The CDR3 coding sequence is TGTGCCAGCAGTCCCAGGGGGCGGATAAACACTGAAGCTTTCTTT. Protein product: CASSPRGRINTEAFF.

This chain uses TRBV20-1 with TRBJ1-1, with D unresolved. Germline V gene lookup returns CDR1 DFQATT and CDR2 SNEGSKA (reference sequence). The CDR3 length is 11 residues. Deletions cut 7 bases from V and 2 bases from J, with 8 bases between. Here the CDR3 reads CSGGRNTEAFF. In nucleotides, the CDR3 is TGCAGTGGCGGAAGAAACACTGAAGCTTTCTTT.

V gene TRBV5-8 combines with J gene TRBJ1-1; perhaps TRBD1 as D (5 bases). The CDR3 consists of 14 residues. V was shortened by 7 bases and J by 1 base, with 14 bases between the two germline ends. The germline gives CDR1 SGHTS, CDR2 YDEGEE. CDR3 in amino acids: CASLLAGRNTEAFF. CDR3 bases: TGTGCCAGCCTTCTAGCGGGGCGGAACACTGAAGCTTTCTTT. Full variable domain (missing parts from reference TRBV5-8 and TRBJ1-1): EAGVTQSPTHLIKTRGQQATLRCSPISGHTSVYWYQQALGLGLQFLLWYDEGEERNRGNFPPRFSGRQFPNYSSELNVNALELEDSALYLCASLLAGRNTEAFFGQGTRLTVV.

This clone has just a few counts. The chain recombines TRBV7-9 with TRBJ2-1, with TRBD2 matching 7 bases. V lost 3 bases and J lost 9; bases outside the gene matches: 17. The germline V gene encodes CDR1 SEHNR and CDR2 FQNEAQ (reference sequence). The CDR3 spans 17 residues. The CDR3 coding sequence is TGTGCCAGCAGCTTTTGGGGAAGCGGGGTGGGAGATAGTGAGCAGTTCTTC. It codes for CASSFWGSGVGDSEQFF. Using reference TRBV7-9 and TRBJ2-1 for the parts outside the CDR3, the full variable domain is DTGVSQNPRHKITKRGQNVTFRCDPISEHNRLYWYRQTLGQGPEFLTYFQNEAQLEKSRLLSDRFSAERPKGSFSTLEIQRTEQGDSAMYLCASSFWGSGVGDSEQFFGPGTRLTVL.

The chain combines TRBV30 with TRBJ2-7; 7 nucleotides match TRBD1. The CDR3 length is 14 residues. J lost 3 bases, V lost 7 bases, and 12 bases had no gene match. Germline lookup yields CDR1 GTSNPN and CDR2 SVGIG (reference sequence). DNA for the CDR3: TGTGCCTATGTGGACAGGTTGAGAATCTACGAGCAGTACTTC. The encoded protein is CAYVDRLRIYEQYF.

The V gene is TRBV5-8, the J gene TRBJ2-5; D call uncertain. Trimming left V 2 bases short and J 0 bases short, with 17 bases between. The CDR3 is 17 amino acids. Germline CDR1 and CDR2: SGHTS and YDEGEE. In DNA, the CDR3 is TGTGCCAGCAGCTTTAAATCCTTTCGGGTGTACCAAGAGACCCAGTACTTC. Protein product: CASSFKSFRVYQETQYF.

This chain uses TRBV19 with TRBJ1-5; D perhaps matches TRBD1 (5 bases). The CDR3 totals 14 residues. Germline CDR1 is LNHDA and CDR2 is SQIVND (reference sequence). With 0 bases removed from V and 5 bases from J, the gap between germline ends came to 8 bases. The DNA for the CDR3 is TGTGCCAGTAGTATAGATCCAGGGTATCAGCCCCAGCATTTT. Its translation: CASSIDPGYQPQHF.